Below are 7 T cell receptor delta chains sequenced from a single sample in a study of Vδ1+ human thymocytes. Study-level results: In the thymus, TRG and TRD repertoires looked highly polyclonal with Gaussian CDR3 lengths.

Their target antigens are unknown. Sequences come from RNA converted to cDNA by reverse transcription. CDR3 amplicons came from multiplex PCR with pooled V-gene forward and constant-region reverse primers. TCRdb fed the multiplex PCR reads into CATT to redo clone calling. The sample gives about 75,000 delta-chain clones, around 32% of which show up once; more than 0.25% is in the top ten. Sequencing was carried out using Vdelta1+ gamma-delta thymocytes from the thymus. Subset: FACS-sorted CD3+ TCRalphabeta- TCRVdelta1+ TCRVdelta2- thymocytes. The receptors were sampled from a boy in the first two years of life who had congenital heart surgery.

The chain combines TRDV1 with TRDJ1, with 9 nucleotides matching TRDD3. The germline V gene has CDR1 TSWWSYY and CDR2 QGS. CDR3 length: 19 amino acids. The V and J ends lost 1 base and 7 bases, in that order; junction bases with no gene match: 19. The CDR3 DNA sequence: TGTGCTCTTGGGGAACACCTTCCCACTTCGGGGGGATACCTTAGTAAACTCATCTTT. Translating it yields CALGEHLPTSGGYLSKLIF.

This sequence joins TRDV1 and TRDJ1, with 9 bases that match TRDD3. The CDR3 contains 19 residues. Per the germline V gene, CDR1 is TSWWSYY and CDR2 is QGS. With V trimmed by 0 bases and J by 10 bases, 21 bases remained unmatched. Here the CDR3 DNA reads TGTGCTCTTGGGGAACTCCCCGGTCGATGGGGGATAGATACCGTTAGACTCATCTTT. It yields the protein CALGELPGRWGIDTVRLIF.

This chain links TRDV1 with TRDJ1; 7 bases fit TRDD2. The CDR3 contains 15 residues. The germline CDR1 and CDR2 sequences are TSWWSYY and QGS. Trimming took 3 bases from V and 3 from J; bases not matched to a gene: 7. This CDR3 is CALGDGSYSPDKLIF. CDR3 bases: TGTGCTCTTGGGGATGGTTCCTACTCCCCCGATAAACTCATCTTT.

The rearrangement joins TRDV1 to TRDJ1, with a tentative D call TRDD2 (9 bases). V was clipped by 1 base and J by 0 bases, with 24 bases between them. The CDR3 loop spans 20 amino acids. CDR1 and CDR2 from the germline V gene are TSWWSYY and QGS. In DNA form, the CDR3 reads TGTGCTCTTGGGGAACGTCCTTCCTACGACTGGGGGGGTTACACCGATAAACTCATCTTT. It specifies CALGERPSYDWGGYTDKLIF.

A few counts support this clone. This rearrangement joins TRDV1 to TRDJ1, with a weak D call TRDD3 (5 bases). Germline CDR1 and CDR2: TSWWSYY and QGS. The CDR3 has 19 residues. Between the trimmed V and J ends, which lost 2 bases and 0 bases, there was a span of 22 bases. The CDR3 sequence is CALGESSTWECYDTDKLIF. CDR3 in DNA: TGTGCTCTTGGGGAATCCTCCACCTGGGAGTGTTACGACACCGATAAACTCATCTTT.

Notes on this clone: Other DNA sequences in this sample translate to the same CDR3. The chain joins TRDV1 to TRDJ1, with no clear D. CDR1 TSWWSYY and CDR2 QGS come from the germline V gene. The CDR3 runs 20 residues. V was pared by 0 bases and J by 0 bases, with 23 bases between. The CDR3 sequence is CALGELAGGFTPYNTDKLIF. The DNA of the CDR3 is TGTGCTCTTGGGGAACTCGCTGGAGGATTCACCCCATACAACACCGATAAACTCATCTTT.

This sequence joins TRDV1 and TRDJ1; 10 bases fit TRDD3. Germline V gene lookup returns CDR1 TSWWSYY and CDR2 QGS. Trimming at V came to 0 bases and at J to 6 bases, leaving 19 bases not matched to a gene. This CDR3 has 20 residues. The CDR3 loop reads CALGELSFPRGGGYANKLIF. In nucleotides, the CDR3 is TGTGCTCTTGGGGAACTATCCTTCCCAAGAGGAGGGGGATACGCTAATAAACTCATCTTT.